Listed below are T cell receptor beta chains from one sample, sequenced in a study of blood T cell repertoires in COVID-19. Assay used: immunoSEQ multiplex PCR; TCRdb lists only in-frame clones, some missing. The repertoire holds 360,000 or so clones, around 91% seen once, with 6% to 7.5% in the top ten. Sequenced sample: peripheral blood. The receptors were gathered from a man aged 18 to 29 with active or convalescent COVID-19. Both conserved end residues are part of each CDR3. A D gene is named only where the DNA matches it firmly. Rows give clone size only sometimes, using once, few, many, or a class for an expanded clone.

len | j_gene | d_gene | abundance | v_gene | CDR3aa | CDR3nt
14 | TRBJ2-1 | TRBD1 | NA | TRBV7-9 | CASSLQGVVNEQFF | TGTGCCAGCAGCCTACAGGGGGTGGTTAATGAGCAGTTCTTC
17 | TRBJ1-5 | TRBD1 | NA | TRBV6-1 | CASSEALGGRGNQPQHF | TGTGCCAGCAGTGAAGCGCTCGGTGGCAGGGGGAATCAGCCCCAGCATTTT
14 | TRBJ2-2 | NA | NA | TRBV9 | CASSVSLEIGELFF | TGTGCCAGCAGCGTAAGTTTAGAGATCGGGGAGCTGTTTTTT
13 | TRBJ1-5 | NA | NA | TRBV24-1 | CATSTGSHQPQHF | TGTGCCACCAGTACAGGGAGCCATCAGCCCCAGCATTTT
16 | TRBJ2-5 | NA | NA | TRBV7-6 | CASSTQTDESLETQYF | TGTGCCAGCAGCACACAAACAGATGAAAGCTTGGAGACCCAGTACTTC
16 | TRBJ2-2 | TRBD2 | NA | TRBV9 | CASSATSGARTGELFF | TGTGCCAGCAGCGCGACTAGCGGGGCCAGAACCGGGGAGCTGTTTTTT
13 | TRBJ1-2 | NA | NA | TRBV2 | CASSVVRTYGYTF | TGTGCCAGCAGTGTGGTCAGAACCTATGGCTACACCTTC
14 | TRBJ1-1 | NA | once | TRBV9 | CASSVGGRGTEAFF | TGTGCCAGCAGCGTAGGGGGGCGCGGCACTGAAGCTTTCTTT
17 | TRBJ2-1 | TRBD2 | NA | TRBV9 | CASSVESGGISYNEQFF | TGTGCCAGCAGCGTAGAAAGCGGGGGCATCTCCTACAATGAGCAGTTCTTC
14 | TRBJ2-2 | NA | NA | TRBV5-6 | CASRPPGNTGELFF | TGTGCCAGCAGACCACCCGGGAACACCGGGGAGCTGTTTTTT
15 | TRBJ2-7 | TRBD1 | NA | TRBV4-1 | CASSQTGTGVGEQYF | TGCGCCAGCAGCCAAACCGGGACAGGGGTCGGCGAGCAGTACTTC
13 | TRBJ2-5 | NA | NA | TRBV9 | CASSFAPRETQYF | TGTGCCAGCAGCTTTGCCCCCCGGGAGACCCAGTACTTC
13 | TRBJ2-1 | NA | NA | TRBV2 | CASIDRSSHEQFF | TGTGCCAGCATAGATAGATCAAGCCATGAGCAGTTCTTC
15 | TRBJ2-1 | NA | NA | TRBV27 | CASTLIPSSYNEQFF | TGTGCCAGCACCCTCATCCCGAGCTCCTACAATGAGCAGTTCTTC
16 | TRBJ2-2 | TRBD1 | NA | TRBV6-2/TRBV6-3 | CASSHWRTGDTGELFF | TGTGCCAGCAGTCACTGGAGGACAGGGGACACCGGGGAGCTGTTTTTT
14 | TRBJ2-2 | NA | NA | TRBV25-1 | CASSEYRNTGELFF | TGTGCCAGCAGTGAATACAGGAACACCGGGGAGCTGTTTTTT
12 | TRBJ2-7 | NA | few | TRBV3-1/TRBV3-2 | CASSRATYEQYF | TGTGCCAGCAGTCGAGCTACCTACGAGCAGTACTTC
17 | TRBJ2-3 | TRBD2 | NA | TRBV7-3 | CASSLTGSGGAADTQYF | TGTGCCAGCAGCTTAACTGGAAGCGGGGGGGCAGCCGATACGCAGTATTTT
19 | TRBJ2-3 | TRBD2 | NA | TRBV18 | CASSRLAGGRQTSTDTQYF | TGTGCCAGCTCACGACTAGCGGGAGGAAGACAAACTAGCACAGATACGCAGTATTTT
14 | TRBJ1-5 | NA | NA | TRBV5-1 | CASSRTPGQGAQHF | TGCGCCAGCAGCAGGACACCGGGACAAGGGGCCCAGCATTTT
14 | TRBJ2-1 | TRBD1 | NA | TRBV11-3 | CASSGQVPYNEQFF | TGTGCCAGCAGCGGACAGGTACCCTACAATGAGCAGTTCTTC
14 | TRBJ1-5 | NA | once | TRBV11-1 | CASSLSGVNQPQHF | TGTGCCAGCAGCTTGTCCGGGGTCAATCAGCCCCAGCATTTT
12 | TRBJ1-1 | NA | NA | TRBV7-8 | CASSPEVSEAFF | TGTGCCAGCAGCCCTGAGGTCTCTGAAGCTTTCTTT
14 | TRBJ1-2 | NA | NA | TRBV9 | CASSRIDSNYGYTF | TGTGCCAGCAGCCGTATAGATTCTAACTATGGCTACACCTTC